The 12 T cell receptor beta chains below come from one sample, sequenced in a study of shared clonotypes between healthy human individuals (dated by TCRdb to 2018 to 2021). Preparation of the library involved the immunoSEQ multiplex PCR assay. Held by TCRdb, this immuneACCESS table contains in-frame sequences only and omits some clones. Under half of the omission traces to an unresolved V gene where checked; the cause of the rest is unknown. This sample holds hundreds of thousands of clones; 95% were observed only once. The ten biggest clones cover over 0.1% of the sample. CD8 naive samples consisted of CD45RO-negative cells that were positively selected for CCR7, yielding a CD45RA+CCR7+ population without TemRA cells. What was sequenced was naive CD8+ T cells sorted from blood. In light of the paper, this sample's cell subset or site label describes: CD45RA+CCR7+. These receptor sequences come from a woman aged 30 to 39 in good health.

The rearrangement links TRBV11-2 to TRBJ2-1; D is possibly TRBD2 (6 bases). V lost 2 bases to trimming and J lost 0 bases, with 11 bases between them. The CDR3 is made up of 16 amino acids. Germline V gene lookup returns CDR1 SGHAT and CDR2 FQNNGV. CDR3 nucleotide sequence: TGTGCCAGCAGCTTATCGGGACTTTACTCCTACAATGAGCAGTTCTTC. The encoded protein is CASSLSGLYSYNEQFF.

A word on this clone: This CDR3 is also generated by other DNA sequences in the sample. V and J are TRBV6-5 and TRBJ2-7, with D unclear. Trimming shortened V by 1 base and J by 6 bases, and 4 bases separated the two germline ends. CDR1 and CDR2 (germline): MNHEY, SVGAGI. The length of the CDR3 is 11 residues. The CDR3 DNA follows: TGTGCCAGCAGTTACTTGTCCGAGCAGTACTTC. Protein product: CASSYLSEQYF.

CDR3 DNA sequence: TGTGCCAGTAGTACCTTGGCGTGGGATGAAAAACTGTTTTTT. Protein product: CASSTLAWDEKLFF. The chain employs TRBV19 and TRBJ1-4; no clear D. This CDR3 is built from 14 residues. The germline V gene has CDR1 LNHDA and CDR2 SQIVND (reference sequence). The V and J ends lost 4 bases and 6 bases respectively, with 12 bases between them.

This rearrangement joins TRBV11-1 to TRBJ2-7; possible D gene TRBD2, 6 bases. The CDR3 loop spans 14 amino acids. Trimming stripped 5 bases from V and 2 bases from J, with 13 bases between. Germline CDR1 and CDR2: SGHAT and FQDESV (reference sequence). CDR3 region: CASSHPGEAYEQYF. CDR3 DNA sequence: TGTGCCAGCAGCCATCCGGGGGAAGCCTACGAGCAGTACTTC.

This sequence joins TRBV29-1 and TRBJ1-2; D gene ambiguous. Germline V gene lookup returns CDR1 SQVTM and CDR2 ANQGSEA. The ends were cut back, 3 bases at V and 1 base at J, with 9 bases in the middle. This CDR3 is 13 amino acids long. CDR3 sequence reads: CSVENGDNYGYTF. The CDR3 DNA reads TGCAGCGTTGAGAACGGGGATAACTATGGCTACACCTTC.

The chain is built from TRBV25-1 and TRBJ2-7, with D possibly being TRBD1 (6 bases). Trimming removed 8 bases at V and 0 bases at J, with 11 bases between. Germline V gene lookup returns CDR1 MGHDK and CDR2 SYGVNS. CDR3 length: 13 amino acids. The CDR3: CASRRDNSYEQYF. The DNA for the CDR3 is TGTGCCAGCCGCCGGGACAACTCCTACGAGCAGTACTTC.

The chain uses TRBV28 and TRBJ2-7; 7 bases match TRBD2. With 5 bases clipped from V and 6 bases from J, the junction kept 10 bases outside the gene matches. CDR1 is MDHEN, CDR2 SYDVKM, per germline. The CDR3 covers 14 residues. The CDR3 region has the DNA TGTGCCAGCAGTGATAGCGGGTCGTTGAGCGAGCAGTACTTC. It codes for CASSDSGSLSEQYF.

The chain has TRBV2 and TRBJ1-2; tentative D call: TRBD1 (5 bases). The CDR3 has 17 residues. In germline, CDR1 is SNHLY, CDR2 FYNNEI. V lost 2 bases, J lost 0 bases, and 16 bases lay in between. CDR3 sequence (DNA): TGTGCCAGCAGTGAACCGACAGATTACCCGTCTAACTATGGCTACACCTTC. This codes for CASSEPTDYPSNYGYTF.

The chain combines TRBV13 with TRBJ2-5; D is perhaps TRBD1 or TRBD2 (5 bases each). Trimming removed 4 bases at V and 4 bases at J, with 16 bases between. The CDR3 covers 15 residues. CDR1 is PRHDT, CDR2 FYEKMQ, per germline (reference sequence). CDR3 DNA: TGTGCCAGCAGCTCCCAGGGTAGTGGGGGAGAGACCCAGTACTTC. The encoded protein is CASSSQGSGGETQYF.

The rearrangement links TRBV4-1 to TRBJ2-5; D is perhaps TRBD2 (5 bases). TRBJ2-7 matches the DNA end more closely, so the J call is doubtful. The CDR3 has 14 residues. Germline V lookup: CDR1 MGHRA, CDR2 YSYEKL. Here the CDR3 reads CASSQEHSGDEQYF. For the CDR3, the DNA is TGCGCCAGCAGCCAAGAGCACAGCGGCGACGAGCAGTACTTC.

The chain combines TRBV9 with TRBJ2-7; 9 bases fit TRBD1. The ends lost 0 bases at V and 7 bases at J; junction bases unmatched: 8. This CDR3 region has 15 residues. Germline CDR1 SGDLS, CDR2 YYNGEE. In DNA form, the CDR3 reads TGTGCCAGCAGCGTAGGGGGGACAGGGTCGGGAGAGCAGTACTTC. Amino acids: CASSVGGTGSGEQYF. Based on the CDR3 plus reference TRBV9 and TRBJ2-7, the full variable domain is DSGVTQTPKHLITATGQRVTLRCSPRSGDLSVYWYQQSLDQGLQFLIQYYNGEERAKGNILERFSAQQFPDLHSELNLSSLELGDSALYFCASSVGGTGSGEQYFGPGTRLTVT.

This chain uses TRBV5-6 with TRBJ2-7; 7 bases are a match to TRBD2. V lost 4 bases, J lost 6 bases, and 7 bases stayed unmatched. The germline V gene has CDR1 SGHDT and CDR2 YYEEEE. There are 13 residues in the CDR3. The CDR3 is CASSPWTRSEQYF. The CDR3 DNA reads TGTGCCAGCAGCCCCTGGACTAGGAGCGAGCAGTACTTC.